Detailed here is one T cell receptor beta chain. Its antigen is unknown. This CDR3 is built from 16 residues. V shed 2 bases and J shed 4 bases, with 15 bases lying between them. CDR1 and CDR2 (germline): MDHEN, SYDVKM. The sample is drawn from a study of PD-L1 blockade in urothelial cancer. Study-level points and caveats: Better survival was predicted when blood TCR clonality before treatment fell below the median.

The table came from immunoSEQ multiplex PCR; TCRdb's copy has only in-frame clones and leaves some out. The data hold some 40,000 clones, with about 90% observed a single time. Time point reported: peripheral blood 6 weeks after treatment start. Metastatic or locally advanced urothelial carcinoma was present in the patients. Pretreatment and on-treatment blood mononuclear cell samples were taken, totaling between 1 and 8 time points per patient. The chain has TRBV28 and TRBJ2-1; D might be TRBD1 (5 bases). This specimen consisted of PBMCs, obtained around atezolizumab (anti-PD-L1) treatment. The receptor comes from an older man with urothelial cancer. The CDR3 sequence: CASSLPSGISYNEQFF. CDR3 nucleotide sequence: TGTGCCAGCAGTTTACCATCAGGGATTTCGTACAATGAGCAGTTCTTC.